The T cell receptor beta chain described here comes from a study of OX40 agonist ivuxolimab in advanced cancers. Study-wide background: Every 2 weeks, patients received ivuxolimab intravenously, dosed at 0.01 to 10 mg/kg. A male proportion of 82.7% was recorded, with mean age about 60 years and range roughly 20 to 85. Study observations and caveats: Average numbers of expanded clones were greater in CD8+ T cells than in CD4+.

V lost 6 bases to trimming and J lost 2 bases, with 23 bases between them. The CDR3 loop spans 17 amino acids. Germline-derived CDR1 and CDR2 are SGHAT and FQNNGV. Profiling relied on immunoSEQ multiplex PCR, and the TCRdb table lists in-frame clones only, not all of them. The sample shows 9,500 to 15,000 clones, approximately 83% of them seen only once. Systemic immunosuppression or a history of autoimmune disease excluded patients. For this clone: Its antigen is unknown.

The sequencing here drew on CD4+ or CD8+ T cells sorted from blood, taken in a trial of the OX40 agonist ivuxolimab. The sequence derives from an adult with an advanced solid tumor such as melanoma, head and neck, liver or kidney cancer. The chain has TRBV11-2 and TRBJ2-7; D is ambiguous. The chain's CDR3 is CASSSPEADFNTYEQYF. The CDR3 region has the DNA TGTGCCAGCAGTTCTCCTGAGGCAGACTTCAATACCTACGAGCAGTACTTC. Filled out from reference TRBV11-2 and TRBJ2-7, the complete variable domain reads EAGVAQSPRYKIIEKRQSVAFWCNPISGHATLYWYQQILGQGPKLLIQFQNNGVVDDSQLPKDRFSAERLKGVDSTLKIQPAKLEDSAVYLCASSSPEADFNTYEQYFGPGTRLTVT.